This T cell receptor (beta chain) was recorded in a study of blood T cell repertoires in COVID-19. The overall study: Sources were T cells, B-cell-depleted T cells, or PBMCs; the material itself was cDNA or gDNA.

Participants were aged about 18 to 89 years, lived in 25 or so US areas, and enrolled virtually. Each participant's cohort was designated according to participant-reported clinical history. Profiling relied on immunoSEQ multiplex PCR, and the TCRdb table lists in-frame clones only, not all of them. The table records 200,000 or so clones, roughly 80% of them present only once. Germline CDR1 and CDR2: SGHRS and YFSETQ. CDR3 length: 14 amino acids. The V gene end was trimmed by 3 bases and the J gene end by 4 bases; junction bases not matched to a gene: 7. The specimen sequenced was PBMCs or T cells enriched from blood (not recorded which). This sequence originates from a woman aged 40 to 50 with acute COVID-19. The gene calls are TRBV5-1 and TRBJ2-7, with 7 bases fitting TRBD2. The CDR3 bases are TGCGCCAGCAGCTCCGGACTAGACGGGTACGAGCAGTACTTC. It codes for CASSSGLDGYEQYF.